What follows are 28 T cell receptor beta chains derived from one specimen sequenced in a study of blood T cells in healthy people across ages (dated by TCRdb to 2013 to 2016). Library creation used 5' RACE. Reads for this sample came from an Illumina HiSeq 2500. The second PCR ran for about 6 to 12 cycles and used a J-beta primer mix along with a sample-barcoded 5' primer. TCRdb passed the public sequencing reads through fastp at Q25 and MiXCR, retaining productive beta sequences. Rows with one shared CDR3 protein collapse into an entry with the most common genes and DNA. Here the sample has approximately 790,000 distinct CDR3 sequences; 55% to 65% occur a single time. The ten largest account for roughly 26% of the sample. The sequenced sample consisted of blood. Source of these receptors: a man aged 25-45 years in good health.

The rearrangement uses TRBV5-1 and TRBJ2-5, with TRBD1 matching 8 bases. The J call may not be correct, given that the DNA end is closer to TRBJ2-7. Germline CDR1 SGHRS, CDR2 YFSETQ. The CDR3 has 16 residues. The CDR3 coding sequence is TGCGCCAGCAGCGCAGGGGGCGGGACACAGTTCTACGAGCAGTACTTC. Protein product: CASSAGGGTQFYEQYF.

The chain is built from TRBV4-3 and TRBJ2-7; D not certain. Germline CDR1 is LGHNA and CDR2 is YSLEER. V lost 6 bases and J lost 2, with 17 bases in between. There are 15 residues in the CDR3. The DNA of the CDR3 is TGCGCCAGCAGGGCAGCCGCCCAGCCGACCTACGAGCAGTACTTC. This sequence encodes CASRAAAQPTYEQYF.

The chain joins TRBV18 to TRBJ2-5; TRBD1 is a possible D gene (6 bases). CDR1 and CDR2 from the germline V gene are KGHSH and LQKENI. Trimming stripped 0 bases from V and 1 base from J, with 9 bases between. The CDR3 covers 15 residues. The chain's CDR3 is CASSPPGAIQETQYF. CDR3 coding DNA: TGTGCCAGCTCACCACCGGGGGCGATCCAAGAGACCCAGTACTTC.

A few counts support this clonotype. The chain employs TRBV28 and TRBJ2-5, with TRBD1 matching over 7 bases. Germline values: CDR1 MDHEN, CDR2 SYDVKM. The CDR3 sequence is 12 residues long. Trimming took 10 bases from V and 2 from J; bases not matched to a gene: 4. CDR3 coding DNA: TGTGCCATTCCGACAGGGCAAGAGACCCAGTACTTC. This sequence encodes CAIPTGQETQYF.

The CDR3 loop is CSAAGDRMGSGANVLTF. The CDR3 DNA follows: TGCAGCGCCGCCGGGGACAGGATGGGCTCTGGGGCCAACGTCCTGACTTTC. The V gene is TRBV29-1, the J gene TRBJ2-6; 8 positions match TRBD1. CDR3 length equals 17 residues. V trimming: 7 bases; J trimming: 0 bases; junction bases outside the gene matches: 11. Germline values: CDR1 SQVTM, CDR2 ANQGSEA.

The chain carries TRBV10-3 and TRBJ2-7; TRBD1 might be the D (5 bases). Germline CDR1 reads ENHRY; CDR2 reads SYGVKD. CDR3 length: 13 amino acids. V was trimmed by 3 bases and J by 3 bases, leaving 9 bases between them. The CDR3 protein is CAISEWQGYEQYF. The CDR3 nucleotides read TGTGCCATCAGTGAATGGCAGGGCTACGAGCAGTACTTC.

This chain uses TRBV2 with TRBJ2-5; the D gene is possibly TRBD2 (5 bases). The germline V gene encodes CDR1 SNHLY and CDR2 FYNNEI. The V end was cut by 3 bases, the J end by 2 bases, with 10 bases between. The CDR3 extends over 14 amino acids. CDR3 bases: TGTGCCAGCAGTGAGGAGCGGATTCAAGAGACCCAGTACTTC. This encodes CASSEERIQETQYF.

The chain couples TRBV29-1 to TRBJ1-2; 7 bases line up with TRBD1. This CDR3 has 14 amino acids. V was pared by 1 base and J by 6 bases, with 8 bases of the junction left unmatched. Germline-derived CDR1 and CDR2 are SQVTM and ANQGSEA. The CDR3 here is CSVEVPRGMHGYTF. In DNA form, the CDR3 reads TGCAGCGTTGAAGTTCCCAGGGGGATGCATGGCTACACCTTC. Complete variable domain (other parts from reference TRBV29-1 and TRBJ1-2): SAVISQKPSRDICQRGTSLTIQCQVDSQVTMMFWYRQQPGQSLTLIATANQGSEATYESGFVIDKFPISRPNLTFSTLTVSNMSPEDSSIYLCSVEVPRGMHGYTFGSGTRLTVV.

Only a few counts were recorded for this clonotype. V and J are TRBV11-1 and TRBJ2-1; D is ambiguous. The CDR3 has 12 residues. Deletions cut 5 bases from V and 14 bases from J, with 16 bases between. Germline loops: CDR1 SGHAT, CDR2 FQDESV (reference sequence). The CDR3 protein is CASSPISNAKFF. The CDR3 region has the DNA TGTGCCAGCAGCCCGATCAGCAACGCTAAGTTCTTC.

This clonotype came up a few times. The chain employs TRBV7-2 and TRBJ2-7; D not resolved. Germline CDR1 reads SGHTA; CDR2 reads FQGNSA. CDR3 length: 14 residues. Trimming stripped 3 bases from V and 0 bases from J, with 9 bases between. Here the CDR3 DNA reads TGTGCCAGCAGCTTCGACAAATCCTCCTACGAGCAGTACTTC. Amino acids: CASSFDKSSYEQYF. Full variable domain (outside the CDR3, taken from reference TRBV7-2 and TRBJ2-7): GAGVSQSPSNKVTEKGKDVELRCDPISGHTALYWYRQSLGQGLEFLIYFQGNSAPDKSGLPSDRFSAERTGGSVSTLTIQRTQQEDSAVYLCASSFDKSSYEQYFGPGTRLTVT.

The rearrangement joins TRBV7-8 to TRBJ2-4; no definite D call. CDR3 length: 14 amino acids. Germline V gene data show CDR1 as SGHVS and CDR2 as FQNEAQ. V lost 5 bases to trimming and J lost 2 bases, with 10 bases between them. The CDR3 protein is CASSPRRTKNIQYF. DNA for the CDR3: TGTGCCAGCAGCCCACGAAGGACCAAAAACATTCAGTACTTC. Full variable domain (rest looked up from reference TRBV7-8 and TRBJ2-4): GAGVSQSPRYKVAKRGQDVALRCDPISGHVSLFWYQQALGQGPEFLTYFQNEAQLDKSGLPSDRFFAERPEGSVSTLKIQRTQQEDSAVYLCASSPRRTKNIQYFGAGTRLSVL.

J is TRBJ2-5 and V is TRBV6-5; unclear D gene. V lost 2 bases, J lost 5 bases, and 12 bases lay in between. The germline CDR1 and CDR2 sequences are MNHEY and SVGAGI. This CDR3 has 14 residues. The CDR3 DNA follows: TGTGCCAGCAGTTACGGCCCCGATGAGGAGACCCAGTACTTC. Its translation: CASSYGPDEETQYF.

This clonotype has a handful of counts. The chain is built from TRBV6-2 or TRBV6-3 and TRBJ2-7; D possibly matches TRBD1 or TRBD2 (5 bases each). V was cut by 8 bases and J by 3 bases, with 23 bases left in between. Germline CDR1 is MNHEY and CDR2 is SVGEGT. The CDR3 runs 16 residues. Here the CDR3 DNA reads TGTGCCAGCTGGGGGACGGGACGTCGCTTGGACTACGAGCAGTACTTC. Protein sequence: CASWGTGRRLDYEQYF.

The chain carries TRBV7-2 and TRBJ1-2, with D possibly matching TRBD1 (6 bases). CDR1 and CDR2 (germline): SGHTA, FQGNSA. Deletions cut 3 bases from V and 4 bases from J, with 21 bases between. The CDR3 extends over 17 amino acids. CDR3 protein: CASSFISSDRRFYGYTF. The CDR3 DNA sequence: TGTGCCAGCAGCTTCATAAGCTCGGACAGACGATTCTATGGCTACACCTTC.

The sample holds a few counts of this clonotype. The CDR3 reads CASSDSVRNNEQFF. The CDR3, as DNA: TGTGCCAGCAGTGATAGTGTCAGGAACAATGAGCAGTTCTTC. The chain employs TRBV25-1 and TRBJ2-1, with no clear D. This CDR3 is 14 amino acids long. Trimming shortened V by 3 bases and J by 5 bases, and 11 bases separated the two germline ends. Germline values: CDR1 MGHDK, CDR2 SYGVNS.

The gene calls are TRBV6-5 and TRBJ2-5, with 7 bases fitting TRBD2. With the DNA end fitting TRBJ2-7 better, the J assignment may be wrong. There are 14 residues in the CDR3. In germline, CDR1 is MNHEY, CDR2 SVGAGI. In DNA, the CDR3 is TGTGCCAGCAGTTACTTGGGGGGGTACTACGAGCAGTACTTC. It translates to CASSYLGGYYEQYF.

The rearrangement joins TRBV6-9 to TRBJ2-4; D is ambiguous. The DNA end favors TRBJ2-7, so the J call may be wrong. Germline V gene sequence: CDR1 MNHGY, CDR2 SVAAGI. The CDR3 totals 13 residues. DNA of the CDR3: TGTGCCAGCAGTTACGCGGAAACCTACGAGCAGTACTTC. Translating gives CASSYAETYEQYF.

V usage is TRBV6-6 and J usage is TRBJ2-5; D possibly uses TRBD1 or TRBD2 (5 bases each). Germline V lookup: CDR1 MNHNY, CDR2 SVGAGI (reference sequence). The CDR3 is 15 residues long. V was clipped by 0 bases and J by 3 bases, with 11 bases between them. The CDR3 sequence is CASSYSSRGEETQYF. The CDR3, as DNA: TGTGCCAGCAGTTACTCGAGTAGAGGGGAAGAGACCCAGTACTTC.

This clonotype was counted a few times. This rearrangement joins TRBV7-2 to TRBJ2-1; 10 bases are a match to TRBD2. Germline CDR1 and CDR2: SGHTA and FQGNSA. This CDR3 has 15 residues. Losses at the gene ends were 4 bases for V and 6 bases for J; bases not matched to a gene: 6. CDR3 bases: TGTGCCAGCAGCTCCGCTAGCGGGGGTATCAATGAGCAGTTCTTC. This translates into CASSSASGGINEQFF.

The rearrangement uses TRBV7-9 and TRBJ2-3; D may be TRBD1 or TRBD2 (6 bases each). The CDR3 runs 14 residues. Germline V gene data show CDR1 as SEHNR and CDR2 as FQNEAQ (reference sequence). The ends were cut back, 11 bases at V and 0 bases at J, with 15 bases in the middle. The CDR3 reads CAGGDTFSTDTQYF. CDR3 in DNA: TGTGCCGGAGGGGACACCTTCAGCACAGATACGCAGTATTTT.

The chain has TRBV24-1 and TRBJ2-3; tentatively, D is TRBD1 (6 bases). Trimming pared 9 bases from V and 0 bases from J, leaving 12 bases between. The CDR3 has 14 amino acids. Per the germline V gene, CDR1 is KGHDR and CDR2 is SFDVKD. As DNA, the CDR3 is TGTGCCACCCGGGACACCCTTAGCACAGATACGCAGTATTTT. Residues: CATRDTLSTDTQYF.

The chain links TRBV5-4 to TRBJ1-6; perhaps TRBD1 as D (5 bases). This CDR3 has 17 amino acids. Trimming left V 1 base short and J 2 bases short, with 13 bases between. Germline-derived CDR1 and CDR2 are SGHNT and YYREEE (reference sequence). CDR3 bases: TGTGCCAGCAGCTTGTATGCAGGGAGGACCTATAATTCACCCCTCCACTTT. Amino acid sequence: CASSLYAGRTYNSPLHF.

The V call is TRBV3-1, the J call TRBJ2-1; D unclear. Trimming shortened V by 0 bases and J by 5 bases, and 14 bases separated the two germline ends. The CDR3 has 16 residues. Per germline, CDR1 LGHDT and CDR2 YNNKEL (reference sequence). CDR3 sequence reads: CASSQERQSPDNEQFF. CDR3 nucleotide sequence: TGTGCCAGCAGCCAAGAACGACAAAGTCCGGACAATGAGCAGTTCTTC.

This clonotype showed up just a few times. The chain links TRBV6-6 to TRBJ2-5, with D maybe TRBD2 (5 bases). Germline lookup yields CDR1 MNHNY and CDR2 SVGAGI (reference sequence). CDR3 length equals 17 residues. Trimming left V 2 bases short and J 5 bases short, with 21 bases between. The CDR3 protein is CASSYPPRGSPPETQYF. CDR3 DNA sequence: TGTGCCAGCAGTTACCCACCTCGGGGATCACCCCCCGAGACCCAGTACTTC.

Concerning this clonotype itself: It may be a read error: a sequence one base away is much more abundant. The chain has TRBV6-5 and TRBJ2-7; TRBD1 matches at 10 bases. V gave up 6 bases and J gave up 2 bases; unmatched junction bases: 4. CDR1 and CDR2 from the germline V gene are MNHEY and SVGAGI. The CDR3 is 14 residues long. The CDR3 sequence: CASRPGTGAYEQYF. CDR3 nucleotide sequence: TGTGCCAGCAGACCCGGGACAGGGGCCTACGAGCAGTACTTC.

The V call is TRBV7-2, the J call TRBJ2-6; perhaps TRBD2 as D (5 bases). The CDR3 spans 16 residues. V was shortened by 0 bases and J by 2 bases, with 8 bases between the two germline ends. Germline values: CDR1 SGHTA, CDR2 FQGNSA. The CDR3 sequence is CASSLAAGAGANVLTF. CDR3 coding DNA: TGTGCCAGCAGCTTAGCGGCCGGGGCTGGGGCCAACGTCCTGACTTTC.

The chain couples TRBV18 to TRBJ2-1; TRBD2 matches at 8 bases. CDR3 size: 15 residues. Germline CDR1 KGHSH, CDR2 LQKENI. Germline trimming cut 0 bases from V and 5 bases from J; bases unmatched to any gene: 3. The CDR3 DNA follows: TGTGCCAGCTCACCACCCTCACTAGCGGACAATGAGCAGTTCTTC. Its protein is CASSPPSLADNEQFF.

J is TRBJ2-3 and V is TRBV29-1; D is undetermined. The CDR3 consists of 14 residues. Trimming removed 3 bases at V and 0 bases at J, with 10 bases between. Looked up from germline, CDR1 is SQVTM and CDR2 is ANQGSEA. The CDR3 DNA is TGCAGCGTTGATCCCCCTACGAGCACAGATACGCAGTATTTT. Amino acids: CSVDPPTSTDTQYF.